These 21 T cell receptor beta chains share one sample of origin, sequenced in a study of blood T cell repertoires in COVID-19. The protocol was immunoSEQ multiplex PCR, while the TCRdb copy is restricted to in-frame clones and leaves out a portion. The sample holds 200,000 to 300,000 clones; over 75% are singletons and the top ten take 8.6%. Sequenced: peripheral blood. The receptors were gathered from a human donor in a cohort sampled during active COVID-19.

DNA for the CDR3: TGTGCCAGCAGCCGGACAGAGGTGGAGACCCAGTACTTC. It codes for CASSRTEVETQYF. The V call is TRBV5-4, the J call TRBJ2-5; TRBD1 is a possible D gene (6 bases). From germline, CDR1 is SGHNT and CDR2 YYREEE (reference sequence). V dropped 4 bases and J dropped 5 bases, with 12 bases sitting between them. This CDR3 comprises 13 residues.

This chain joins TRBV19 and TRBJ1-2; TRBD1 matches 8 bases. The CDR3 covers 12 residues. The V gene's germline CDR1 is LNHDA and CDR2 SQIVND (reference sequence). J gave up 8 bases and V 7 bases, and 6 bases lay outside the gene matches. The CDR3, as DNA: TGTGCCAGTACTTCGACAGGGGCCGGCTACACCTTC. Translated: CASTSTGAGYTF.

The genes are TRBV5-6 and TRBJ2-5, with 9 nucleotides matching TRBD1. Germline-derived CDR1 and CDR2 are SGHDT and YYEEEE. Losses at the gene ends were 4 bases for V and 7 bases for J; bases not matched to a gene: 11. The CDR3 covers 15 residues. The CDR3 nucleotides are TGTGCCAGCAGCGGGTCTACAGGGGGCGGCGTGACCCAGTACTTC. Translated: CASSGSTGGGVTQYF.

For this clone: The junction does not match germline at one end; this may be a read error. The chain links TRBV7-7 to TRBJ2-4; TRBD1 agrees at 7 bases. Per germline, CDR1 SSHAT and CDR2 FNYEAQ (reference sequence). The CDR3 runs 14 residues. CDR3 sequence reads: CASSFDREGNIQYF. CDR3 sequence (DNA): TGTGCTAGCAGCTTCGACAGGGAAGGGAACATTCAGTACTTC.

This clone was recorded a few times. This chain uses TRBV5-1 with TRBJ1-1; D ambiguous. The V end lost 7 bases, the J end lost 0 bases, and 13 bases lay between the germline ends. Germline V gene data show CDR1 as SGHRS and CDR2 as YFSETQ. CDR3 length equals 14 residues. The CDR3 spells CASSTRNMNTEAFF. In DNA, the CDR3 is TGCGCCAGCTCGACCAGGAACATGAACACTGAAGCTTTCTTT.

The rearrangement links TRBV5-1 to TRBJ1-5; 8 bases are shared with TRBD1. In germline, CDR1 is SGHRS, CDR2 YFSETQ. The CDR3 extends over 15 amino acids. V dropped 4 bases and J dropped 6; count of bases not matched to a gene: 9. CDR3 amino acids: CASSTGTGGGQPQHF. CDR3 DNA sequence: TGCGCCAGCAGCACCGGGACAGGCGGCGGTCAGCCCCAGCATTTT. The full variable domain, with the rest looked up from reference TRBV5-1 and TRBJ1-5, is KAGVTQTPRYLIKTRGQQVTLSCSPISGHRSVSWYQQTPGQGLQFLFEYFSETQRNKGNFPGRFSGRQFSNSRSEMNVSTLELGDSALYLCASSTGTGGGQPQHFGDGTRLSIL.

The chain has TRBV29-1 and TRBJ1-2, with D unresolved. The germline V gene encodes CDR1 SQVTM and CDR2 ANQGSEA. The CDR3 extends over 10 amino acids. Trimming shortened V by 3 bases and J by 8 bases, and 7 bases separated the two germline ends. CDR3 amino acids: CSVERSGYTF. The CDR3 DNA sequence: TGCAGCGTTGAGAGGTCGGGCTACACCTTC.

Only one count was recorded for this clone. The rearrangement links TRBV18 to TRBJ2-2; possibly TRBD2 for D (6 bases). Looked up from germline, CDR1 is KGHSH and CDR2 is LQKENI. This CDR3 region has 15 residues. V was pared by 9 bases and J by 6 bases, with 20 bases between. CDR3 in DNA: TGTGCCAGTACGAAGCTCCCAAGCGGGTCCGGGGAGCTGTTTTTT. Translated, it gives CASTKLPSGSGELFF.

The chain has TRBV25-1 and TRBJ1-6; 7 bases line up with TRBD1. The germline V gene has CDR1 MGHDK and CDR2 SYGVNS. This CDR3 comprises 15 residues. V lost 1 base and J lost 9; bases outside the gene matches: 6. The CDR3 is CASSESRGGFSPLHF. CDR3 DNA: TGTGCCAGCAGTGAATCGAGAGGGGGCTTTTCACCCCTCCACTTT.

This chain connects TRBV9 to TRBJ2-5, with D perhaps matching TRBD1 (6 bases). Trimming removed 3 bases from V and 5 bases from J, with 17 bases in between. The germline V gene encodes CDR1 SGDLS and CDR2 YYNGEE. The CDR3 spans 15 residues. CDR3 DNA sequence: TGTGCCAGCAGCGCCCAGGGTGGAAGGGGGGAGACCCAGTACTTC. Translating it yields CASSAQGGRGETQYF.

The chain joins TRBV5-6 to TRBJ2-2; D is ambiguous. Trimming took 2 bases from V and 2 from J, leaving 7 bases between them. The CDR3 covers 14 residues. Germline loops: CDR1 SGHDT, CDR2 YYEEEE. The CDR3 spells CASSFRPNTGELFF. The CDR3 DNA reads as TGTGCCAGCAGCTTCCGTCCCAACACCGGGGAGCTGTTTTTT.

This chain joins TRBV6-6 and TRBJ2-7; TRBD2 matches at 9 bases. The CDR3 is 16 amino acids. The V segment lost 2 bases and the J segment 2 bases; nucleotides outside the gene matches: 7. Per germline, CDR1 MNHNY and CDR2 SVGAGI (reference sequence). Here the CDR3 reads CASSYASGGSTYEQYF. CDR3 in DNA: TGTGCCAGCAGTTACGCCAGCGGGGGGAGCACCTACGAGCAGTACTTC.

V and J are TRBV5-1 and TRBJ2-1; 7 bases match TRBD1. CDR3 length equals 14 residues. V lost 4 bases to trimming and J lost 1 base; unmatched junction nucleotides: 2. Germline values: CDR1 SGHRS, CDR2 YFSETQ. CDR3 sequence: CASSKQGSYNEQFF. CDR3 coding DNA: TGCGCCAGCAGCAAACAGGGGTCCTACAATGAGCAGTTCTTC. The whole variable domain, filled in from reference TRBV5-1 and TRBJ2-1, reads KAGVTQTPRYLIKTRGQQVTLSCSPISGHRSVSWYQQTPGQGLQFLFEYFSETQRNKGNFPGRFSGRQFSNSRSEMNVSTLELGDSALYLCASSKQGSYNEQFFGPGTRLTVL.

Only a few counts were recorded for this clone. This chain links TRBV5-4 with TRBJ2-7; a possible D gene is TRBD1 (6 bases). V gave up 2 bases and J gave up 5 bases, with 26 bases separating them. CDR3 size: 18 residues. Looked up from germline, CDR1 is SGHNT and CDR2 is YYREEE (reference sequence). CDR3 sequence reads: CASSLGRGRYEVSDEQYF. The CDR3 DNA is TGTGCCAGCAGCTTAGGCAGGGGAAGGTATGAGGTAAGCGACGAGCAGTACTTC.

The chain employs TRBV24-1 and TRBJ2-2; 11 nucleotides line up with TRBD2. Germline CDR1 is KGHDR and CDR2 is SFDVKD. V shed 4 bases, J shed 6 bases, and the junction held 6 bases outside the gene matches. CDR3 length equals 16 residues. The CDR3: CATSDTSGRNPGELFF. Written as DNA, the CDR3 is TGTGCCACCAGTGACACTAGCGGGAGAAATCCCGGGGAGCTGTTTTTT.

This clone has more than one count but fewer than ten. The gene calls are TRBV5-1 and TRBJ1-5; weak D call: TRBD1 (6 bases). Trimming stripped 2 bases from V and 10 bases from J, with 16 bases between. CDR1 SGHRS and CDR2 YFSETQ come from the germline V gene. The CDR3 has 14 residues. The CDR3 DNA follows: TGCGCCAGCAGCTTACCTCCTTGGGACAATCCCCAGCATTTT. This codes for CASSLPPWDNPQHF.

The CDR3 loop reads CASSLPDRVVNTIYF. The CDR3 DNA reads as TGTGCCAGCAGCCTTCCCGACAGGGTCGTAAACACCATATATTTT. The V and J genes are TRBV7-2 and TRBJ1-3, with 7 bases lining up with TRBD1. V gave up 5 bases and J gave up 6 bases; unmatched junction bases: 10. The CDR3 has 15 residues. From germline, CDR1 is SGHTA and CDR2 FQGNSA.

The chain carries TRBV6-2 or TRBV6-3 and TRBJ2-5, with TRBD2 matching 7 bases. The germline V gene encodes CDR1 MNHEY and CDR2 SVGEGT. The V segment lost 6 bases and the J segment 5 bases; nucleotides outside the gene matches: 12. This CDR3 contains 15 residues. CDR3 residues: CASSLSGLVSETQYF. The CDR3, as DNA: TGTGCCAGCAGCCTCTCCGGACTAGTTTCGGAGACCCAGTACTTC.

The chain is built from TRBV28 and TRBJ1-5; D possibly corresponds to TRBD1 (6 bases). Per the germline V gene, CDR1 is MDHEN and CDR2 is SYDVKM. The CDR3 loop spans 11 amino acids. CDR3 loop: CAGGLNQPQHF. In nucleotides, the CDR3 is TGTGCGGGGGGGCTCAATCAGCCCCAGCATTTT.

V usage is TRBV10-2 and J usage is TRBJ1-1; a possible D gene is TRBD1 (5 bases). CDR3 length equals 13 residues. With 11 bases removed from V and 1 base from J, the gap between germline ends came to 14 bases. Germline lookup yields CDR1 WSHSY and CDR2 SAAADI. CDR3 amino acids: CAGGDGENTEAFF. The CDR3 DNA reads as TGCGCCGGGGGGGACGGAGAGAACACTGAAGCTTTCTTT.

In DNA form, the CDR3 reads TGTGCCAGTAGTCCGCGGGTCCGGTGGTTATCGAACGAGCAGTACTTC. This encodes CASSPRVRWLSNEQYF. V usage is TRBV19 and J usage is TRBJ2-7; perhaps TRBD2 as D (5 bases). Germline CDR1 reads LNHDA; CDR2 reads SQIVND (reference sequence). V was clipped by 5 bases and J by 5 bases, with 22 bases between them. This CDR3 has 16 amino acids.